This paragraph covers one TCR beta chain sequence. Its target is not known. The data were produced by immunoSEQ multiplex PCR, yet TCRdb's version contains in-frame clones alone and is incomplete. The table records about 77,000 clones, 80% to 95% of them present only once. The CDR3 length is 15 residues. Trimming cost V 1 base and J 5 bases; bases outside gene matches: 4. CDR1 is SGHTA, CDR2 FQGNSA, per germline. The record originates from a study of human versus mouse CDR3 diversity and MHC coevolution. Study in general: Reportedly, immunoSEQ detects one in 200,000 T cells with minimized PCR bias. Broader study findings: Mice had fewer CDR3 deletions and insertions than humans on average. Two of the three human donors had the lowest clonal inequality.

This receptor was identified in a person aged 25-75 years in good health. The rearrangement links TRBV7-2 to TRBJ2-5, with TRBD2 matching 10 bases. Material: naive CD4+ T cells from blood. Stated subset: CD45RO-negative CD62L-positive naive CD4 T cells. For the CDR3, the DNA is TGTGCCAGCAGCTTAGGGCCGACTAGCGGGGAGACCCAGTACTTC. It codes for CASSLGPTSGETQYF.